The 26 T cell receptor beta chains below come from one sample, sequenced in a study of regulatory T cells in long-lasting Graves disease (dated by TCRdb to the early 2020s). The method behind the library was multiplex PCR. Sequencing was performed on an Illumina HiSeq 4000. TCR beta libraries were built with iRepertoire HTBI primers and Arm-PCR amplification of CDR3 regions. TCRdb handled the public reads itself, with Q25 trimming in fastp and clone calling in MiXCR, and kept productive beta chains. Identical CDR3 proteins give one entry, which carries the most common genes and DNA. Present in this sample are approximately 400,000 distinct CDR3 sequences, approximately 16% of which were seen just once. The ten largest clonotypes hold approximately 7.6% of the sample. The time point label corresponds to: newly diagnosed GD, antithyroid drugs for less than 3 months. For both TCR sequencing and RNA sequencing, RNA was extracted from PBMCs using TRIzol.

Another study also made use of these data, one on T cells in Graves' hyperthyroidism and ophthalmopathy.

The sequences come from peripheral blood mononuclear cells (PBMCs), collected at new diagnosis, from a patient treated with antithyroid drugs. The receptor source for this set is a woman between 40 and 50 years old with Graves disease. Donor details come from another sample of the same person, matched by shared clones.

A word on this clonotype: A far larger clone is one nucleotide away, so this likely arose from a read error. The CDR3: CASSQTGVGELFF. The CDR3 coding sequence is TGTGCCAGCAGCCAGACAGGGGTCGGGGAGCTGTTTTTT. V is TRBV3-1 and J is TRBJ2-2; 8 bases align to TRBD1. J lost 7 bases, V lost 3 bases, and 1 base had no gene match. The germline CDR1 and CDR2 sequences are LGHDT and YNNKEL (reference sequence). CDR3 length: 13 amino acids.

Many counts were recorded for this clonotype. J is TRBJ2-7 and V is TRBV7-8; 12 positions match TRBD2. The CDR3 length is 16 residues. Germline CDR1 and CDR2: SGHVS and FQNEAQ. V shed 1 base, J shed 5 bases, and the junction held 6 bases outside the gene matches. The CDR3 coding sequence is TGTGCCAGCAGCTTAGGGACTAGCGGGACTCAACACGAGCAGTACTTC. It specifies CASSLGTSGTQHEQYF.

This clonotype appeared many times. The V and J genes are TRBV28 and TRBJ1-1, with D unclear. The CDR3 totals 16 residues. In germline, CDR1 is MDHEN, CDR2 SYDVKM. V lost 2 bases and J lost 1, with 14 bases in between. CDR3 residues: CASSLNGLAANTEAFF. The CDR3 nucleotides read TGTGCCAGCAGTTTAAACGGTCTGGCGGCGAACACTGAAGCTTTCTTT.

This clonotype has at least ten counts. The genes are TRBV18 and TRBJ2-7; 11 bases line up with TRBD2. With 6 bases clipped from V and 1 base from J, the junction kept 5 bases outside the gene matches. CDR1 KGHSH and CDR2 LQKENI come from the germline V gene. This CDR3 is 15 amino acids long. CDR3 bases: TGTGCCAGCTCCCGTGGACTAGCGGGTTCCTACGAGCAGTACTTC. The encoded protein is CASSRGLAGSYEQYF.

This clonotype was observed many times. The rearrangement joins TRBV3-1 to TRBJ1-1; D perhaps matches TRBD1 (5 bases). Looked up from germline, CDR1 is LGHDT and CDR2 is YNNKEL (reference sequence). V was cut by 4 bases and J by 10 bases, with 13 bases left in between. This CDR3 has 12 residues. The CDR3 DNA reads TGTGCCAGCAGCCCCGTGTCAGGGACAGCTTTCTTT. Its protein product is CASSPVSGTAFF. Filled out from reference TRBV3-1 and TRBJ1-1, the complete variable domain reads DTAVSQTPKYLVTQMGNDKSIKCEQNLGHDTMYWYKQDSKKFLKIMFSYNNKELIINETVPNRFSPKSPDKAHLNLHINSLELGDSAVYFCASSPVSGTAFFGQGTRLTVV.

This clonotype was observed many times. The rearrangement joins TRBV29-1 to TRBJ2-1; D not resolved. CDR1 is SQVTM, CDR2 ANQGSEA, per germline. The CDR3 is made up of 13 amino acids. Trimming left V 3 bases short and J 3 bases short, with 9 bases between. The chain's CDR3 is CSVDQIGYNEQFF. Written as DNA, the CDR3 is TGCAGCGTTGACCAAATAGGCTACAATGAGCAGTTCTTC.

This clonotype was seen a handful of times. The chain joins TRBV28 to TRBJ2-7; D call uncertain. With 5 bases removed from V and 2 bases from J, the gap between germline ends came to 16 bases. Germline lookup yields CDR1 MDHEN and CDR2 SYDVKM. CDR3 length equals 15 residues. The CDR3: CASSQLRALAYEQYF. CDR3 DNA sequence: TGTGCCAGCAGTCAACTTAGGGCGCTTGCCTACGAGCAGTACTTC.

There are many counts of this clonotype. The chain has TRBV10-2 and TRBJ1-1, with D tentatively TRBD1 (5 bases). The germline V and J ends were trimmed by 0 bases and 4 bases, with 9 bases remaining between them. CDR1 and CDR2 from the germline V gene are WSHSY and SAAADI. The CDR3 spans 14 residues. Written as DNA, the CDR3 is TGCGCCAGCAGTGAGTCAAGGGGTGGCACTGAAGCTTTCTTT. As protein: CASSESRGGTEAFF.

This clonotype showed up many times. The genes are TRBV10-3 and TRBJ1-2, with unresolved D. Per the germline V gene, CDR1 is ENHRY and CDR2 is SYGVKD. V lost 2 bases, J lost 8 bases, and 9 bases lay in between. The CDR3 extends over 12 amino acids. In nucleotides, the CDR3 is TGTGCCATCAGTGAGGAGGGAAGGGGCTACACCTTC. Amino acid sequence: CAISEEGRGYTF.

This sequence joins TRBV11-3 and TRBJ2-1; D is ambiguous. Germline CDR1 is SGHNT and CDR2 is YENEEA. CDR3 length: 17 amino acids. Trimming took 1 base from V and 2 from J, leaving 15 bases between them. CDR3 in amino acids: CASSLGSGLDPYNEQFF. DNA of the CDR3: TGTGCCAGCAGCTTAGGTTCAGGTCTAGATCCCTACAATGAGCAGTTCTTC.

CDR3 loop: CASRSDRDSYEQYF. The CDR3 DNA is TGTGCCAGCAGATCCGACAGGGATTCCTACGAGCAGTACTTC. The V and J genes are TRBV5-4 and TRBJ2-7; 7 nucleotides align to TRBD1. This CDR3 has 14 residues. The ends lost 5 bases at V and 1 base at J; junction bases unmatched: 6. Germline CDR1 reads SGHNT; CDR2 reads YYREEE (reference sequence).

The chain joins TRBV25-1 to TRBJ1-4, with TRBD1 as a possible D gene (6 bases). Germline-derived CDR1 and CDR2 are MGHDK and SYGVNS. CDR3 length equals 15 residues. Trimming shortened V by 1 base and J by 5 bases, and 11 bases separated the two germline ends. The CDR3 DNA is TGTGCCAGCAGTGAATCGCTGGGGGCCAATGAAAAACTGTTTTTT. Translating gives CASSESLGANEKLFF.

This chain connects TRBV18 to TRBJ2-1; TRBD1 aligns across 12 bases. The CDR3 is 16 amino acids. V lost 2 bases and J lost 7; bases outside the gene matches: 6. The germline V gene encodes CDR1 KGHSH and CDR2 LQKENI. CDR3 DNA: TGTGCCAGCTCACCAGGAGGGACAGGGGGCCTGAATGAGCAGTTCTTC. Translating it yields CASSPGGTGGLNEQFF.

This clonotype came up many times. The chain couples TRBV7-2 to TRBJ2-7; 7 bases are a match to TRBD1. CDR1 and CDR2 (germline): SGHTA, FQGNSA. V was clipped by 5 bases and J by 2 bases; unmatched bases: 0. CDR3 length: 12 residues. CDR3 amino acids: CASSDRAYEQYF. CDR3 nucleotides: TGTGCCAGCAGCGACAGGGCCTACGAGCAGTACTTC. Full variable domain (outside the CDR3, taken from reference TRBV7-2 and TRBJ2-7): GAGVSQSPSNKVTEKGKDVELRCDPISGHTALYWYRQSLGQGLEFLIYFQGNSAPDKSGLPSDRFSAERTGGSVSTLTIQRTQQEDSAVYLCASSDRAYEQYFGPGTRLTVT.

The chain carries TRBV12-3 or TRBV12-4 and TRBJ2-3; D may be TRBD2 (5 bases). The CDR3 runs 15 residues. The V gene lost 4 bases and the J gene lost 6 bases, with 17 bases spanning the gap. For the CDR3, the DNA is TGTGCCAGCAGTTCGAAGGGAGCCCTCCCCGATACGCAGTATTTT. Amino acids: CASSSKGALPDTQYF.

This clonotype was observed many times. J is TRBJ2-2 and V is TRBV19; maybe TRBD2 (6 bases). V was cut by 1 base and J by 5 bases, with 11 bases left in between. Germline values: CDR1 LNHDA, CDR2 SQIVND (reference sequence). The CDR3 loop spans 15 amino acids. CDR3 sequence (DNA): TGTGCCAGTAGTATAGTGCAAGCGGGTACCGGGGAGCTGTTTTTT. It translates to CASSIVQAGTGELFF. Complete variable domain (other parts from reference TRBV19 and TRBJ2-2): DGGITQSPKYLFRKEGQNVTLSCEQNLNHDAMYWYRQDPGQGLRLIYYSQIVNDFQKGDIAEGYSVSREKKESFPLTVTSAQKNPTAFYLCASSIVQAGTGELFFGEGSRLTVL.

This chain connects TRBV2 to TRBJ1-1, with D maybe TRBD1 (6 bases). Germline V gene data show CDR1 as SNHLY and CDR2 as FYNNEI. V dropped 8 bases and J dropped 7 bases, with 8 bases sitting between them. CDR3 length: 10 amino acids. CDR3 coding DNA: TGTGCCAGCGGACAGTTTGAAGCTTTCTTT. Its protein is CASGQFEAFF.

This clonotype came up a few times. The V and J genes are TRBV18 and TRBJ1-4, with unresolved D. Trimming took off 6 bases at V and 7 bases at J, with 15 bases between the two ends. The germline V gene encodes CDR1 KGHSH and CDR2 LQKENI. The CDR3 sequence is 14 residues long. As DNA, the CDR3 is TGTGCCAGCTCTCCCGGGCGAGGGTCTGAAAAACTGTTTTTT. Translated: CASSPGRGSEKLFF.

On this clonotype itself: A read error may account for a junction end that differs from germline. For the CDR3, the DNA is TGTGCCGGTAGTACCCGGGACGGCTTAAATGAAAAACTGTTTTTT. Translation gives CAGSTRDGLNEKLFF. The chain employs TRBV19 and TRBJ1-4; D is possibly TRBD1 (5 bases). This CDR3 spans 15 amino acids. The germline gives CDR1 LNHDA, CDR2 SQIVND (reference sequence).

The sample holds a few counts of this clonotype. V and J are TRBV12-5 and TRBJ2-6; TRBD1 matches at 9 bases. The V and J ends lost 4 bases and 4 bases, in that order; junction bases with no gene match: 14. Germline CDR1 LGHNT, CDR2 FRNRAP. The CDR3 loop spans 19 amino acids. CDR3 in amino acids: CASGSNRGLHLRGANVLTF. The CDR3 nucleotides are TGTGCTAGTGGTTCCAACAGGGGGCTCCACTTAAGGGGGGCCAACGTCCTGACTTTC.

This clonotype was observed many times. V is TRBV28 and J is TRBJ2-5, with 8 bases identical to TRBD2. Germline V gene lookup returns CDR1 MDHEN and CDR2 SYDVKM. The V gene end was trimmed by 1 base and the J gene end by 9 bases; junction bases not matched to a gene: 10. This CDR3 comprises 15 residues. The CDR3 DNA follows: TGTGCCAGCAGTTTATCGGACGGGGGGGATTGGGCCCAGTACTTC. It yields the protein CASSLSDGGDWAQYF.

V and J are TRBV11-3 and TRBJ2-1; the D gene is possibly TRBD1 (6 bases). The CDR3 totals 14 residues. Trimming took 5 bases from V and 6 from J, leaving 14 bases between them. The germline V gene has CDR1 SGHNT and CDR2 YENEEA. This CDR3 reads CASSATGRGNEQFF. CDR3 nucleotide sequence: TGTGCCAGCAGCGCAACAGGGCGAGGCAATGAGCAGTTCTTC.

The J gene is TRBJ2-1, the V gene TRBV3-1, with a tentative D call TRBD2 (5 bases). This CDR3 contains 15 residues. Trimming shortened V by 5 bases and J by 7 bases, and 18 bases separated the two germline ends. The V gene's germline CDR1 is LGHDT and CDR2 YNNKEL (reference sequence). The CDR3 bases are TGTGCCAGCAGCGCGTTTGAGGGAACGGTGAATGAGCAGTTCTTC. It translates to CASSAFEGTVNEQFF.

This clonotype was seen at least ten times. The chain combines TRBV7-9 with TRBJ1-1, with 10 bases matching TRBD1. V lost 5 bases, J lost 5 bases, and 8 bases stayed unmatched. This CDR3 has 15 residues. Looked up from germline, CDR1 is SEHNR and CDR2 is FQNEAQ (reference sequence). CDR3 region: CASSPSGTGVTEAFF. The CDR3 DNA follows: TGTGCCAGCAGCCCGAGCGGGACAGGGGTGACTGAAGCTTTCTTT.

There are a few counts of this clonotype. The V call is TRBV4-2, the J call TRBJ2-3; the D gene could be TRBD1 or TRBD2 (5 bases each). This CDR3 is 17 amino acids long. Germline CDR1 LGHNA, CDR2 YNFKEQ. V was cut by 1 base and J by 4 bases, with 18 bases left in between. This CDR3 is CASSQGFGGAASDTQYF. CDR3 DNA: TGTGCCAGCAGCCAAGGGTTTGGGGGAGCCGCCTCAGATACGCAGTATTTT.

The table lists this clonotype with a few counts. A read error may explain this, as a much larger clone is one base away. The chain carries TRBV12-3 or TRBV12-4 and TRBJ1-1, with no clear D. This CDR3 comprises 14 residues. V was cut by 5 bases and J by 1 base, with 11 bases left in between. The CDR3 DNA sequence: TGTGCCAGCAGTGTCGGGGTCCCGAACACTGAAGCTTTCTTT. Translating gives CASSVGVPNTEAFF.